The next 4 T cell receptor beta chains were all read from a single sample in a study of OX40 agonist ivuxolimab in advanced cancers. Sequencing was performed with immunoSEQ multiplex PCR; in TCRdb, only in-frame clones are kept and a portion is missing. The top ten clones hold roughly a sixth of a sample with tens of thousands of clones, roughly 81% of them seen once. Sequences were derived from CD4+ or CD8+ T cells sorted from blood, sampled in a trial of the OX40 agonist ivuxolimab. These receptors all come from an adult with an advanced solid tumor such as melanoma, head and neck, liver or kidney cancer.

The chain joins TRBV28 to TRBJ2-5; no clear D. Trimming took off 2 bases at V and 3 bases at J, with 4 bases between the two ends. CDR1 and CDR2 (germline): MDHEN, SYDVKM. This CDR3 spans 12 amino acids. CDR3 loop: CASSLDKETQYF. CDR3 nucleotides: TGTGCCAGCAGTTTAGACAAAGAGACCCAGTACTTC. Combining the CDR3 with reference TRBV28 and TRBJ2-5 gives the whole variable domain DVKVTQSSRYLVKRTGEKVFLECVQDMDHENMFWYRQDPGLGLRLIYFSYDVKMKEKGDIPEGYSVSREKKERFSLILESASTNQTSMYLCASSLDKETQYFGPGTRLLVL.

The chain employs TRBV7-2 and TRBJ2-3; the match to TRBD2 covers 13 bases. The germline CDR1 and CDR2 sequences are SGHTA and FQGNSA. CDR3 size: 16 residues. After removal of 2 bases from V and 3 bases from J, the junction contained 2 bases not matched to a gene. The CDR3, as DNA: TGTGCCAGCAGCTTAAGGGGACTAGCGGGAACAGATACGCAGTATTTT. This codes for CASSLRGLAGTDTQYF.

The rearrangement links TRBV10-2 to TRBJ2-3; D uncertain. Deletions cut 3 bases from V and 1 base from J, with 14 bases between. The CDR3 has 16 residues. From germline, CDR1 is WSHSY and CDR2 SAAADI. CDR3 residues: CASSEYLNTGTDTQYF. The CDR3 coding sequence is TGCGCCAGCAGTGAATACCTTAACACGGGCACAGATACGCAGTATTTT.

The V call is TRBV28, the J call TRBJ1-5, with D possibly TRBD1 on 6 matching bases. Germline V gene lookup returns CDR1 MDHEN and CDR2 SYDVKM. This CDR3 has 15 residues. The ends were cut back, 7 bases at V and 0 bases at J, with 13 bases in the middle. The CDR3: CASNKAGDSNQPQHF. Here the CDR3 DNA reads TGTGCCAGCAACAAAGCAGGGGATAGCAATCAGCCCCAGCATTTT.